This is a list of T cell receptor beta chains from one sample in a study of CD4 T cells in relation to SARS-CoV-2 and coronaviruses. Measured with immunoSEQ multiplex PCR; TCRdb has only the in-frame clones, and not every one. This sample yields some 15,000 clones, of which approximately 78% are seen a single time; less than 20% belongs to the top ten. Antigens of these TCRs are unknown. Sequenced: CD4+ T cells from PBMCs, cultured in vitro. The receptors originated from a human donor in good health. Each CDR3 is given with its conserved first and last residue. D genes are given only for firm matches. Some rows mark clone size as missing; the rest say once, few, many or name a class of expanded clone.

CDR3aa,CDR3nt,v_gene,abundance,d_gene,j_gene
CATSDPSSTDTQYF,TGTGCCACCAGTGACCCAAGTAGCACAGATACGCAGTATTTT,TRBV24-1,-,-,TRBJ2-3
CAISGTGMDYGYTF,TGTGCCATCAGTGGGACCGGGATGGACTATGGCTACACCTTC,TRBV10-3,-,-,TRBJ1-2
CASSSGTGIEKLFF,TGCGCCAGCAGCTCCGGGACAGGTATTGAAAAACTGTTTTTT,TRBV5-1,-,TRBD1,TRBJ1-4
CASSQLTYYGYTF,TGTGCCAGCAGCCAATTAACCTACTATGGCTACACCTTC,TRBV14,-,-,TRBJ1-2
CATSRVGTSDNEQYF,TGTGCCACCAGCAGAGTTGGGACTAGCGATAACGAGCAGTACTTC,TRBV15,once,TRBD2,TRBJ2-7
CASSLVPGGETEAFF,TGCGCCAGCAGCTTGGTGCCCGGGGGGGAAACTGAAGCTTTCTTT,TRBV5-1,-,-,TRBJ1-1
CASSLSGTSGPDTQYF,TGCGCCAGCAGCTTGTCTGGGACTAGCGGTCCAGATACGCAGTATTTT,TRBV5-1,-,TRBD2,TRBJ2-3
CATSTTGGYEQYF,TGTGCCACCAGCACGACAGGGGGCTACGAGCAGTACTTC,TRBV15,few,TRBD1,TRBJ2-7
CASSYSSQASNSPLHF,TGTGCCAGCAGTTACTCGTCTCAGGCCAGCAATTCACCCCTCCACTTT,TRBV6-5,-,-,TRBJ1-6
CAISDGDSGSSTEAFF,TGTGCCATCAGTGACGGGGACTCGGGCAGTAGTACTGAAGCTTTCTTT,TRBV10-3,-,-,TRBJ1-1
CASSSPPIANTGELFF,TGTGCCAGCAGCTCCCCTCCCATTGCGAACACCGGGGAGCTGTTTTTT,TRBV7-3,few,-,TRBJ2-2
CASSLFGQGKPYEQYF,TGTGCCAGCAGTTTATTCGGGCAGGGGAAGCCCTACGAGCAGTACTTC,TRBV28,-,-,TRBJ2-7
CASSLSRLSYNEQFF,TGCGCCAGCAGCTTGTCGAGATTGTCCTACAATGAGCAGTTCTTC,TRBV5-1,-,-,TRBJ2-1
CASSFLRGGEQFF,TGTGCCAGCAGTTTTCTCCGGGGGGGGGAGCAGTTCTTC,TRBV12-3/TRBV12-4,-,TRBD2,TRBJ2-1
CAISESGEETQYF,TGTGCCATCAGTGAGTCGGGGGAAGAGACCCAGTACTTC,TRBV10-3,-,-,TRBJ2-5
CASSVVERAGGPIYNEQFF,TGTGCCAGCAGCGTAGTCGAGAGAGCGGGAGGGCCAATATACAATGAGCAGTTCTTC,TRBV9,-,TRBD2,TRBJ2-1
CASSFRGFYNEQFF,TGTGCCAGCAGCTTTCGGGGATTCTACAATGAGCAGTTCTTC,TRBV11-2,once,-,TRBJ2-1
CASSQLGQGNTEAFF,TGTGCCAGCAGCCAACTGGGACAGGGGAACACTGAAGCTTTCTTT,TRBV3-1/TRBV3-2,-,TRBD1,TRBJ1-1
CASSVRTGNTGELFF,TGTGCCAGCAGCGTCCGTACAGGGAACACCGGGGAGCTGTTTTTT,TRBV11-3,-,-,TRBJ2-2
CATQTSENYIYNEQFF,TGTGCCACCCAGACTAGCGAGAACTATATCTACAATGAGCAGTTCTTC,TRBV19,-,TRBD2,TRBJ2-1
CASRPGAAQHNEKLFF,TGTGCCAGTCGTCCCGGGGCGGCACAGCACAATGAAAAACTGTTTTTT,TRBV19,-,-,TRBJ1-4
CSATSPYGYTF,TGCAGTGCCACCTCCCCCTATGGCTACACCTTC,TRBV20-1,-,-,TRBJ1-2
CATSRDNSGAFQPQHF,TGTGCCACCAGCAGAGATAATTCAGGGGCCTTTCAGCCCCAGCATTTT,TRBV15,-,-,TRBJ1-5
CASSVGDRAGTEAFF,TGTGCCAGCAGCGTAGGGGACAGGGCCGGCACTGAAGCTTTCTTT,TRBV21-1,-,-,TRBJ1-1
CASSPDSGRPTYEQYF,TGTGCCAGCAGCCCAGATAGCGGGAGGCCCACCTACGAGCAGTACTTC,TRBV14,-,TRBD2,TRBJ2-7
CASRFGTGLYF,TGTGCCAGCAGATTCGGGACAGGGCTGTACTTC,TRBV12-3/TRBV12-4,-,TRBD1,TRBJ2-7
CASSGPLSYEQYF,TGTGCCAGCAGCGGGCCTCTCTCCTACGAGCAGTACTTC,TRBV28,-,-,TRBJ2-7
CASSSSGTFYNEQFF,TGTGCCAGCAGTTCCAGCGGAACTTTCTACAATGAGCAGTTCTTC,TRBV6-5,-,-,TRBJ2-1
CASSTPGQVSYEQYF,TGTGCCAGCAGCACCCCGGGACAAGTCTCCTACGAGCAGTACTTC,TRBV5-6,-,-,TRBJ2-7
CASRRLLSNTEAFF,TGCGCCAGCAGACGGTTGCTCTCGAACACTGAAGCTTTCTTT,TRBV5-1,-,-,TRBJ1-1
CASSREPGRTYEQYF,TGCGCCAGCAGTCGGGAGCCGGGCAGAACCTACGAGCAGTACTTC,TRBV5-1,-,-,TRBJ2-7
CASSFSQGRGETQYF,TGTGCCAGCAGTTTTTCGCAGGGGCGCGGAGAGACCCAGTACTTC,TRBV27,-,-,TRBJ2-5
CASSLGPLYEQYF,TGTGCCAGCAGCTTAGGGCCGCTCTACGAGCAGTACTTC,TRBV7-8,-,-,TRBJ2-7
CASRRTAGDTQYF,TGTGCCAGCAGGCGGACAGCGGGAGATACGCAGTATTTT,TRBV6-5,-,-,TRBJ2-3
CASSAMDRGNTEAFF,TGTGCCAGCAGCGCCATGGACAGGGGTAACACTGAAGCTTTCTTT,TRBV7-8,-,TRBD1,TRBJ1-1
CATSEPGSYNEQFF,TGTGCCACCAGTGAACCGGGCAGCTACAATGAGCAGTTCTTC,TRBV24-1,-,-,TRBJ2-1
CASSYFSTDTQYF,TGTGCCAGCAGTTATTTCAGTACAGATACGCAGTATTTT,TRBV6-5,-,-,TRBJ2-3
CASSGTGREQYF,TGTGCCAGCTCCGGGACAGGGCGCGAGCAGTACTTC,TRBV19,-,TRBD1,TRBJ2-7
CASSPPGNGNTIYF,TGTGCCAGCTCACCACCGGGGAACGGCAACACCATATATTTT,TRBV18,once,-,TRBJ1-3
CASSPAGVQETQYF,TGTGCCAGCTCACCAGCAGGAGTTCAAGAGACCCAGTACTTC,TRBV18,-,-,TRBJ2-5
CASSRGTEYYYTF,TGTGCCAGCAGCCGGGGGACGGAATACTACTACACCTTC,TRBV6-5,few,-,TRBJ1-2